This T cell receptor (beta chain) is drawn from a study of CD8 T cells in Susac syndrome. From blood CD8+ and CD4+ T cells, TCR beta sequences were generated. The multiple sclerosis controls were treatment-naive patients with relapsing-remitting disease that was stable or active. In contrast to the negatively isolated CD8+ and CD4+ T cells, TEMRA cells were FACS-enriched. CDR1 is LGHNA, CDR2 YSLEER, per germline. The CDR3 is 17 residues long. V gave up 0 bases and J gave up 1 base, with 15 bases separating them. RNA amounts of roughly 0.45 to 1 ug underwent reverse transcription with random hexamers. An immunoSEQ multiplex PCR generated amplified TCR beta CDR3 products spanning 54 Vbeta and 13 Jbeta. TCRdb recomputed calls from the immunoSEQ multiplex PCR reads with MiXCR, one row per CDR3 protein. The sample carries fewer than 350,000 distinct CDR3 sequences, approximately 85% recorded once.

Source material: CD8+ T cells from PBMCs. V is TRBV4-3 and J is TRBJ2-5; D is uncertain. This TCR derives from a human donor with multiple sclerosis. This chain's CDR3 is CASSQEAALGSQETQYF. The CDR3 nucleotides are TGCGCCAGCAGCCAAGAGGCCGCCCTCGGGTCCCAAGAGACCCAGTACTTC.